The 18 T cell receptor beta chains in this list originate from one sample, sequenced in a study of cytomegalovirus exposure and HLA in healthy donors. The PCR was carried out with 60 Vbeta primers and 13 Jbeta primers. Assay: immunoSEQ multiplex PCR; the TCRdb copy retains only in-frame clones and omits some. Among under 200,000 clones, around 80% were seen once, and the ten largest hold about 1.9%. Specimen: PBMCs. The receptor source for this set is a woman in her twenties or thirties in good health and CMV-seropositive.

The J gene is TRBJ2-1, the V gene TRBV15; 7 nucleotides agree with TRBD1. The CDR3 runs to 12 residues. Germline CDR1 reads LNHNV; CDR2 reads YYDKDF (reference sequence). J was trimmed by 3 bases and V by 9 bases; bases with no gene match: 2. CDR3: CATTGLYNEQFF. CDR3 DNA: TGTGCCACGACAGGGCTCTACAATGAGCAGTTCTTC.

The V call is TRBV5-4, the J call TRBJ2-7, with TRBD1 matching over 7 bases. CDR3 size: 16 residues. The ends lost 4 bases at V and 3 bases at J; junction bases unmatched: 13. CDR1 is SGHNT and CDR2 is YYREEE in the germline V gene (reference sequence). In nucleotides, the CDR3 is TGTGCCAGCAGCCGGAAAATCACAGGGGCAGGCTACGAGCAGTACTTC. It translates to CASSRKITGAGYEQYF. Full variable domain (rest looked up from reference TRBV5-4 and TRBJ2-7): ETGVTQSPTHLIKTRGQQVTLRCSSQSGHNTVSWYQQALGQGPQFIFQYYREEENGRGNFPPRFSGLQFPNYSSELNVNALELDDSALYLCASSRKITGAGYEQYFGPGTRLTVT.

The chain links TRBV6-5 to TRBJ1-4; D may be TRBD1 (5 bases). Germline CDR1 and CDR2: MNHEY and SVGAGI. V lost 2 bases, J lost 0 bases, and 10 bases lay in between. The CDR3 is made up of 16 amino acids. CDR3 DNA: TGTGCCAGCAGTTACGGGGCACTACCAACTAATGAAAAACTGTTTTTT. Its translation is CASSYGALPTNEKLFF.

The genes are TRBV5-1 and TRBJ2-6; a weak D match, TRBD1 (5 bases). Germline V gene sequence: CDR1 SGHRS, CDR2 YFSETQ. V lost 0 bases to trimming and J lost 0 bases, with 7 bases between them. The CDR3 consists of 16 residues. CDR3 loop: CASSLGQISGANVLTF. The DNA for the CDR3 is TGCGCCAGCAGCTTGGGACAGATCTCTGGGGCCAACGTCCTGACTTTC.

The chain recombines TRBV10-3 with TRBJ1-1; 8 bases agree with TRBD1. Germline trimming cut 8 bases from V and 4 bases from J; bases unmatched to any gene: 12. The CDR3 has 15 amino acids. Germline V gene lookup returns CDR1 ENHRY and CDR2 SYGVKD. Here the CDR3 reads CAIRETGGDITEAFF. The CDR3 DNA reads TGTGCCATCCGGGAAACAGGGGGAGATATCACTGAAGCTTTCTTT.

This chain uses TRBV6-5 with TRBJ1-5, with 7 nucleotides matching TRBD1. Trimming cost V 2 bases and J 5 bases; bases outside gene matches: 0. Germline V lookup: CDR1 MNHEY, CDR2 SVGAGI. This CDR3 region has 13 residues. CDR3 in amino acids: CASSYDRDQPQHF. CDR3 DNA: TGTGCCAGCAGTTACGACAGGGATCAGCCCCAGCATTTT.

This chain uses TRBV11-2 with TRBJ2-3; the match to TRBD2 covers 10 bases. The CDR3 consists of 15 residues. After removal of 5 bases from V and 4 bases from J, the junction contained 6 bases not matched to a gene. The germline gives CDR1 SGHAT, CDR2 FQNNGV. Written as DNA, the CDR3 is TGTGCCAGCAGCGCCTTAGCGGGAGGCCCAGATACGCAGTATTTT. Protein: CASSALAGGPDTQYF.

As to this clone: The same CDR3 also results from other DNA sequences found in this sample. The V and J genes are TRBV30 and TRBJ2-7, with 7 bases identical to TRBD2. This CDR3 region has 14 residues. Per germline, CDR1 GTSNPN and CDR2 SVGIG (reference sequence). Trimming cost V 0 bases and J 0 bases; bases outside gene matches: 2. CDR3 in amino acids: CAWSVGGSSYEQYF. CDR3 in DNA: TGTGCCTGGAGTGTAGGCGGGAGCTCCTACGAGCAGTACTTC.

This clone appeared a few times. The J gene is TRBJ1-2, the V gene TRBV5-1, with D tentatively TRBD1 (6 bases). The CDR3 loop spans 16 amino acids. V lost 0 bases and J lost 0, with 12 bases in between. Germline CDR1 SGHRS, CDR2 YFSETQ. The CDR3: CASSLATGTPNYGYTF. In DNA form, the CDR3 reads TGCGCCAGCAGCTTGGCCACAGGGACCCCTAACTATGGCTACACCTTC.

V is TRBV27 and J is TRBJ2-3; 7 bases match TRBD2. CDR1 is MNHEY and CDR2 is SMNVEV in the germline V gene (reference sequence). The CDR3 has 14 amino acids. The V segment lost 1 base and the J segment 6 bases; nucleotides outside the gene matches: 4. CDR3 nucleotides: TGTGCCAGCAGTTTATTAGCGGGCCTGGATACGCAGTATTTT. The encoded protein is CASSLLAGLDTQYF.

V is TRBV7-2 and J is TRBJ2-7; 10 nucleotides align to TRBD1. The CDR3 spans 13 residues. Germline lookup yields CDR1 SGHTA and CDR2 FQGNSA. J was trimmed by 4 bases and V by 5 bases; bases with no gene match: 2. CDR3 region: CASSRQGAYEQYF. In DNA form, the CDR3 reads TGTGCCAGCAGCCGACAGGGGGCTTACGAGCAGTACTTC. Based on the CDR3 plus reference TRBV7-2 and TRBJ2-7, the full variable domain is GAGVSQSPSNKVTEKGKDVELRCDPISGHTALYWYRQSLGQGLEFLIYFQGNSAPDKSGLPSDRFSAERTGGSVSTLTIQRTQQEDSAVYLCASSRQGAYEQYFGPGTRLTVT.

The chain employs TRBV5-4 and TRBJ2-7; 11 nucleotides align to TRBD2. The CDR3 has 15 residues. CDR1 and CDR2 (germline): SGHNT, YYREEE (reference sequence). Unmatched junction bases numbered 5, after V lost 4 bases and J lost 2 bases. The CDR3, as DNA: TGTGCCAGCAGCCTGGGGACTAGCGGACCCTACGAGCAGTACTTC. This codes for CASSLGTSGPYEQYF.

This clone was seen repeatedly, ten times or more. V and J are TRBV10-3 and TRBJ1-1; D perhaps matches TRBD1 (5 bases). The CDR3 runs 13 residues. CDR1 ENHRY and CDR2 SYGVKD come from the germline V gene. Between the trimmed V and J ends, which lost 0 bases and 8 bases, there was a span of 10 bases. The CDR3 nucleotides are TGTGCCATCAGTGAGTCCATCGACAGCGAAGCTTTCTTT. Its protein is CAISESIDSEAFF.

The CDR3 DNA sequence: TGTGCCAGCAGCTTGGTAGTCCCGGGACAGGGAAGGCGCGACACCATATATTTT. Its translation: CASSLVVPGQGRRDTIYF. The chain recombines TRBV5-5 with TRBJ1-3; 9 bases map to TRBD1. Germline CDR1 and CDR2: SGHKS and YYEKEE (reference sequence). This CDR3 comprises 18 residues. Losses at the gene ends were 0 bases for V and 8 bases for J; bases not matched to a gene: 15.

The rearrangement joins TRBV5-1 to TRBJ2-3; TRBD2 matches 13 bases. Germline lookup yields CDR1 SGHRS and CDR2 YFSETQ. This CDR3 has 16 residues. Trimming removed 4 bases from V and 2 bases from J; junction bases left unmatched: 4. The CDR3 spells CASSPGLAGNTDTQYF. As DNA, the CDR3 is TGCGCCAGCAGCCCGGGACTAGCGGGGAACACAGATACGCAGTATTTT.

The gene calls are TRBV6-1 and TRBJ1-1, with D possibly being TRBD1 (5 bases). V lost 4 bases and J 1 base, leaving 7 bases between the germline ends. Germline CDR1 and CDR2: MNHNS and SASEGT. This CDR3 is built from 13 residues. The CDR3 DNA is TGTGCCAGCAGTGTTGGACAGAACACTGAAGCTTTCTTT. Translation gives CASSVGQNTEAFF.

The J gene is TRBJ1-6, the V gene TRBV30; weak D call: TRBD1 (5 bases). The V end lost 0 bases, the J end lost 7 bases, and 13 bases lay between the germline ends. This CDR3 contains 15 residues. Germline V lookup: CDR1 GTSNPN, CDR2 SVGIG (reference sequence). CDR3 residues: CAWSVITGGNSPLHF. The CDR3 nucleotides read TGTGCCTGGAGTGTAATTACGGGGGGAAATTCACCCCTCCACTTT.

There are a few counts of this clone. CDR3 region: CATSSGGDFFYEQYF. The DNA for the CDR3 is TGTGCCACCAGCAGCGGCGGGGATTTCTTCTACGAGCAGTACTTC. The chain uses TRBV15 and TRBJ2-7; D might be TRBD2 (6 bases). The germline V gene has CDR1 LNHNV and CDR2 YYDKDF (reference sequence). CDR3 size: 15 residues. Trimming took 3 bases from V and 3 from J, leaving 15 bases between them.